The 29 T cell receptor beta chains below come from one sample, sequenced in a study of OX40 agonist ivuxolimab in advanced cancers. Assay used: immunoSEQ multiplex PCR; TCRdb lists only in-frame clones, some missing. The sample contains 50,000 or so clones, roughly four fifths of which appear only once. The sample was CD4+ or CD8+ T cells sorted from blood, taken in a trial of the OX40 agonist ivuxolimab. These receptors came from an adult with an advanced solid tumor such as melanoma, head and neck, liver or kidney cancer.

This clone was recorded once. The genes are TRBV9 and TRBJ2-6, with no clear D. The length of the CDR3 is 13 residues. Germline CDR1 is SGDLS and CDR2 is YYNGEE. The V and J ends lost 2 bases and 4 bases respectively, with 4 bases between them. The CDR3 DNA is TGTGCCAGCAGCGTTTCCGGGGCCAACGTCCTGACTTTC. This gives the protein CASSVSGANVLTF. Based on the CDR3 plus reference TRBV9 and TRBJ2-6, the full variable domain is DSGVTQTPKHLITATGQRVTLRCSPRSGDLSVYWYQQSLDQGLQFLIQYYNGEERAKGNILERFSAQQFPDLHSELNLSSLELGDSALYFCASSVSGANVLTFGAGSRLTVL.

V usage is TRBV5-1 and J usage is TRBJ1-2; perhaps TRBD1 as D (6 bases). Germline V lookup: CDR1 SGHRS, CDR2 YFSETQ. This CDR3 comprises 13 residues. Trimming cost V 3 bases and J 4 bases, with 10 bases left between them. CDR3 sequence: CASSSDSVYGYTF. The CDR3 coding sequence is TGCGCCAGCAGCTCGGACAGCGTCTATGGCTACACCTTC.

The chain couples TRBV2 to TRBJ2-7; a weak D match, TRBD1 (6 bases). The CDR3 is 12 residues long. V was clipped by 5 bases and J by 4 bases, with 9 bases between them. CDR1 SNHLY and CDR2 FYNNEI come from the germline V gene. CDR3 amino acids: CASSPQGYEQYF. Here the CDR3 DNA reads TGTGCCAGCAGTCCACAGGGATACGAGCAGTACTTC.

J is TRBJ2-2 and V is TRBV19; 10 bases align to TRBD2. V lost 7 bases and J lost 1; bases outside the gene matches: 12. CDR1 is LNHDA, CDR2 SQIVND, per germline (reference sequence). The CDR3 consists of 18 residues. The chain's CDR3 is CASTGAGLAGENTGELFF. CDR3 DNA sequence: TGTGCCAGTACGGGGGCGGGTCTAGCGGGGGAGAACACCGGGGAGCTGTTTTTT.

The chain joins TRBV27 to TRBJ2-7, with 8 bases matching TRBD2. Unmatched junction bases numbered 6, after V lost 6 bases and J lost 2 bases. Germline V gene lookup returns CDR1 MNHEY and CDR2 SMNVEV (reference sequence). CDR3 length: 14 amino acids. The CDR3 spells CASRPGGKAYEQYF. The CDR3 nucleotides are TGTGCCAGCAGGCCGGGGGGGAAAGCCTACGAGCAGTACTTC.

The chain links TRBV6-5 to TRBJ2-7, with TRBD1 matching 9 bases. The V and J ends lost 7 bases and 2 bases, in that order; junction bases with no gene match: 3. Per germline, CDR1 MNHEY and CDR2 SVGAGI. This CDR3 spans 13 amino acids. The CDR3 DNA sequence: TGTGCCAGCACGAACAGGGGGCCCTACGAGCAGTACTTC. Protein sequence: CASTNRGPYEQYF.

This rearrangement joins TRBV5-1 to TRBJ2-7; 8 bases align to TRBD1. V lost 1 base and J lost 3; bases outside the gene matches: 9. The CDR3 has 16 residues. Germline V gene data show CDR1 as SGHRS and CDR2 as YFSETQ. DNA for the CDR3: TGCGCCAGCAGCTTGTCGCCCGGACAGGGACACTACGAGCAGTACTTC. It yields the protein CASSLSPGQGHYEQYF.

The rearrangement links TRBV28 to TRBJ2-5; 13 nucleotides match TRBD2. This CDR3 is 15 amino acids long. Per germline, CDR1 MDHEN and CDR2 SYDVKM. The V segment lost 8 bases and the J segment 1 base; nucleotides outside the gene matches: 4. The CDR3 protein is CASGRLAGGQETQYF. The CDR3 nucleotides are TGTGCCAGCGGAAGACTAGCGGGGGGCCAAGAGACCCAGTACTTC. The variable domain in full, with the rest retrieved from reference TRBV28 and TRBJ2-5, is DVKVTQSSRYLVKRTGEKVFLECVQDMDHENMFWYRQDPGLGLRLIYFSYDVKMKEKGDIPEGYSVSREKKERFSLILESASTNQTSMYLCASGRLAGGQETQYFGPGTRLLVL.

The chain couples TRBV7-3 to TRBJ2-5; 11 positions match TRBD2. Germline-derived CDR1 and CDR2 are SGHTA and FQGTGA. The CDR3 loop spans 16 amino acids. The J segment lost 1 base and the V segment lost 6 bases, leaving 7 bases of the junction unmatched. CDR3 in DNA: TGTGCCAGCAGTCAGACTAGCGGGGCGAGCCAAGAGACCCAGTACTTC. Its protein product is CASSQTSGASQETQYF.

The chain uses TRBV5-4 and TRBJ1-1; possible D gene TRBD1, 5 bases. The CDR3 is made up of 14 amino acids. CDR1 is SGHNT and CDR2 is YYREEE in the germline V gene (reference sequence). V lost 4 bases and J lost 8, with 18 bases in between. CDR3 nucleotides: TGTGCCAGCAGCCCTGGAGCAGGGACTACCGAAGCTTTCTTT. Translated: CASSPGAGTTEAFF.

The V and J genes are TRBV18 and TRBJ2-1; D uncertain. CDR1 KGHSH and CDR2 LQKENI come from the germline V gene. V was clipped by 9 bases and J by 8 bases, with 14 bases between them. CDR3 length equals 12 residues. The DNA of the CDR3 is TGTGCCAGTACCTCAGGTGTAGATGAGCAGTTCTTC. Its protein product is CASTSGVDEQFF.

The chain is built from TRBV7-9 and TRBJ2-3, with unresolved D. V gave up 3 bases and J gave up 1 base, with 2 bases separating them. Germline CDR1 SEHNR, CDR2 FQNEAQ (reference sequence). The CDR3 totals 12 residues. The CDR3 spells CASSFRTDTQYF. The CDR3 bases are TGTGCCAGCAGCTTCCGCACAGATACGCAGTATTTT. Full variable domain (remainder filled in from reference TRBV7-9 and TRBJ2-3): DTGVSQNPRHKITKRGQNVTFRCDPISEHNRLYWYRQTLGQGPEFLTYFQNEAQLEKSRLLSDRFSAERPKGSFSTLEIQRTEQGDSAMYLCASSFRTDTQYFGPGTRLTVL.

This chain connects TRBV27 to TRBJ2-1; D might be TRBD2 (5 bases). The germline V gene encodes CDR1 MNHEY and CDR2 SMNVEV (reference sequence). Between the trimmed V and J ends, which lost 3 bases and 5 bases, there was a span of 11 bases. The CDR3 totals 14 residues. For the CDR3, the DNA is TGTGCCAGCAGTTTGGGCGGGTTTGACAATGAGCAGTTCTTC. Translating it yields CASSLGGFDNEQFF.

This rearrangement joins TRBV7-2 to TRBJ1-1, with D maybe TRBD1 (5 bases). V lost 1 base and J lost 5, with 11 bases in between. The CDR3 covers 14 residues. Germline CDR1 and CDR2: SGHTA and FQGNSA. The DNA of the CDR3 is TGTGCCAGCAGCTTAGGCACACAGGCAACTGAAGCTTTCTTT. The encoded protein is CASSLGTQATEAFF.

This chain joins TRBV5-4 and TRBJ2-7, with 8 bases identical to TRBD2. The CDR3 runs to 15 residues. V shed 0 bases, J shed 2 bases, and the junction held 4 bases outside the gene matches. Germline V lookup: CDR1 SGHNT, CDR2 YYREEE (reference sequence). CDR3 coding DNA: TGTGCCAGCAGCTTGGCGGGGGGGAAGACCTACGAGCAGTACTTC. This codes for CASSLAGGKTYEQYF.

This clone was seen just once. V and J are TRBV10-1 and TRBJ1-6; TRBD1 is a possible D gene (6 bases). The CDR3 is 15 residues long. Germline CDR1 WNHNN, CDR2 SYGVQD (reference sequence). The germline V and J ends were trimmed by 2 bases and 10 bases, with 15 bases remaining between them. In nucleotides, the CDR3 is TGCGCCAGCAGTGAGGTAGGGGGGTGGGGATCACCCCTCCACTTT. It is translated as CASSEVGGWGSPLHF.

DNA for the CDR3: TGTGCCAGCAGCGTAGGAAGACTAGCGACGAACACCGGGGAGCTGTTTTTT. This translates into CASSVGRLATNTGELFF. The rearrangement links TRBV9 to TRBJ2-2; 8 bases align to TRBD2. Germline trimming cut 0 bases from V and 0 bases from J; bases unmatched to any gene: 4. CDR3 length: 17 residues. CDR1 and CDR2 (germline): SGDLS, YYNGEE.

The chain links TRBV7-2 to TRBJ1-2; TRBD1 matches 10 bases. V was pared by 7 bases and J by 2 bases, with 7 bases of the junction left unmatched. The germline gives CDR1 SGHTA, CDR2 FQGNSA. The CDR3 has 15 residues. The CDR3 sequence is CASTQTGGANYGYTF. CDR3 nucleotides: TGTGCCAGCACCCAGACAGGGGGCGCAAACTATGGCTACACCTTC.

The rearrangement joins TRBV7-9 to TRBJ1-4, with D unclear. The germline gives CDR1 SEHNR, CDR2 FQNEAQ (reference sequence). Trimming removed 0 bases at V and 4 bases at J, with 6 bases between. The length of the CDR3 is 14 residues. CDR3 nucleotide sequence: TGTGCCAGCAGCTTAGCGCAGGTTAATGAAAAACTGTTTTTT. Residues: CASSLAQVNEKLFF.

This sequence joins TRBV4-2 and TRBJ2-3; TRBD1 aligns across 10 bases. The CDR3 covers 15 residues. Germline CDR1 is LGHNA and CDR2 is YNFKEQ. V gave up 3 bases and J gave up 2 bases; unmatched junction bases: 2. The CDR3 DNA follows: TGTGCCAGCAGCCAGGGACAGGGGATCACAGATACGCAGTATTTT. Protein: CASSQGQGITDTQYF.

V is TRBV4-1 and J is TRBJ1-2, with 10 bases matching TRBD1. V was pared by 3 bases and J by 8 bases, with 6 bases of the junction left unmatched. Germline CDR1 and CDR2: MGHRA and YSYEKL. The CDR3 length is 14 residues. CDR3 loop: CASSQGTGDTGYTF. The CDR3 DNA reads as TGCGCCAGCAGCCAGGGGACAGGGGATACGGGCTACACCTTC.

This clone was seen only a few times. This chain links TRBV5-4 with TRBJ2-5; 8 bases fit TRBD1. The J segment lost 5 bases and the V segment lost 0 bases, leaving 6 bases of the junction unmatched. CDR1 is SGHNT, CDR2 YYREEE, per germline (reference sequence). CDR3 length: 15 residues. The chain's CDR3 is CASSLAATGVETQYF. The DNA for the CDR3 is TGTGCCAGCAGCTTGGCTGCGACAGGGGTGGAGACCCAGTACTTC. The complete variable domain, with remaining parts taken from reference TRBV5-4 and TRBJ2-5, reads ETGVTQSPTHLIKTRGQQVTLRCSSQSGHNTVSWYQQALGQGPQFIFQYYREEENGRGNFPPRFSGLQFPNYSSELNVNALELDDSALYLCASSLAATGVETQYFGPGTRLLVL.

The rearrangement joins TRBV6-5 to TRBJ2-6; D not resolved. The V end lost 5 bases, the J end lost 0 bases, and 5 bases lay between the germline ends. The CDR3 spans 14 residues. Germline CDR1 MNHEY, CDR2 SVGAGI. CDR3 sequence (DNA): TGTGCCAGCAGTAAAACCTCTGGGGCCAACGTCCTGACTTTC. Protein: CASSKTSGANVLTF.

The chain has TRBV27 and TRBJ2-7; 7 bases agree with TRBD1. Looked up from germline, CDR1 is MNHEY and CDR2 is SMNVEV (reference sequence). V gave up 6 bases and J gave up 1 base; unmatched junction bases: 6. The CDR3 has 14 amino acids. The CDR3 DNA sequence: TGTGCCAGCAGCTCGACAGGGATTTCCTACGAGCAGTACTTC. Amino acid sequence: CASSSTGISYEQYF.

CDR3 in amino acids: CASRQSEGQTGELFF. The CDR3, as DNA: TGTGCCAGCAGACAGTCGGAGGGGCAGACCGGGGAGCTGTTTTTT. V is TRBV7-8 and J is TRBJ2-2; perhaps TRBD2 as D (6 bases). With 6 bases removed from V and 5 bases from J, the gap between germline ends came to 16 bases. The CDR3 is 15 residues long. Germline V lookup: CDR1 SGHVS, CDR2 FQNEAQ.

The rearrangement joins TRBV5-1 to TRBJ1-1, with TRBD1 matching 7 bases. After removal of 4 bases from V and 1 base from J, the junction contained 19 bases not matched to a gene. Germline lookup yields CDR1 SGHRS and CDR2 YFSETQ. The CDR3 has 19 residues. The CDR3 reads CASSPGWQNIGGRNTEAFF. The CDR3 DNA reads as TGCGCCAGCAGCCCAGGGTGGCAGAACATAGGGGGCAGGAACACTGAAGCTTTCTTT.

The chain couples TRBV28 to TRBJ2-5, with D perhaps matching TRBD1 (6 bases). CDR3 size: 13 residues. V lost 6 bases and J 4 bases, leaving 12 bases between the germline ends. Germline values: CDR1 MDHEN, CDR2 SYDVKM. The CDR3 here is CASSETGLETQYF. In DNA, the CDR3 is TGTGCCAGCAGCGAAACAGGGCTAGAGACCCAGTACTTC.

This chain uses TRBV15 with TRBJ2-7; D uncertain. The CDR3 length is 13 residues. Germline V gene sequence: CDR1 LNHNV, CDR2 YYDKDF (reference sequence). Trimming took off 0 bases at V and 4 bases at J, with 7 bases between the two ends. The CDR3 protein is CATSRDLTYEQYF. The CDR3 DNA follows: TGTGCCACCAGCAGAGATCTGACATACGAGCAGTACTTC. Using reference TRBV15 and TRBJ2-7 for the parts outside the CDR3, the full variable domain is DAMVIQNPRYQVTQFGKPVTLSCSQTLNHNVMYWYQQKSSQAPKLLFHYYDKDFNNEADTPDNFQSRRPNTSFCFLDIRSPGLGDTAMYLCATSRDLTYEQYFGPGTRLTVT.

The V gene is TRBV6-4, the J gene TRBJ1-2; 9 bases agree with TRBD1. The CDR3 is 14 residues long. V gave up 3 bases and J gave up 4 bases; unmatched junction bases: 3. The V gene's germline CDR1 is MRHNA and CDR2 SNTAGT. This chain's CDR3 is CASSEGQGTYGYTF. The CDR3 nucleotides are TGTGCCAGCAGTGAAGGACAGGGGACCTATGGCTACACCTTC.